This TCR beta chain derives from a study of T-cell reconstitution after alpha-beta-depleted transplantation in children. Trimming took off 1 base at V and 3 bases at J, with 9 bases between the two ends. CDR3 size: 13 residues. Per germline, CDR1 DFQATT and CDR2 SNEGSKA (reference sequence). It was with unique molecular identifiers that the TCRbeta library was prepared. In TCRdb, the PCR reads were re-called with MiXCR into one record per CDR3 protein. The repertoire holds about 27,000 distinct CDR3 sequences, with 18% as singletons. The receptor's source is a male patient under 10 years old who had a stem cell transplant for acute lymphoblastic leukemia, so the T cells may come from the graft donor. Sample: PBMCs, mostly from graft donor cells, taken 60 days after TCRalphabeta/CD19-depleted stem cell transplant. The rearrangement links TRBV20-1 to TRBJ2-5; D not resolved. The CDR3 coding sequence is TGCAGTGCTAGAGTCTCATTTGAAGAGACCCAGTACTTC. Residues: CSARVSFEETQYF.